Listed below are T cell receptor beta chains from one sample, sequenced in a study of blood T cell repertoires in COVID-19. The data were produced by immunoSEQ multiplex PCR, yet TCRdb's version contains in-frame clones alone and is incomplete. The sample shows about 190,000 clones, about nine tenths of them seen only once. The sequenced material came from peripheral blood. These receptors were collected from a man aged 25 to 40 with acute or convalescent COVID-19. Each CDR3 is given with its conserved first and last residue. D genes are given only for firm matches. Clone size, where shown, is once, few, many, or a class for clones that have expanded.

V,J,D,size,DNA,CDR3
TRBV28,TRBJ1-1,NA,NA,TGTGCCAGCAGTTTTCTTTCTAAGGGGGTGTTAGCTGAAGCTTTCTTT,CASSFLSKGVLAEAFF
TRBV11-2,TRBJ2-5,NA,NA,TGTGCCAGCAGCTTAGCCGGCGGGGTAGAACTGGAGACCCAGTACTTC,CASSLAGGVELETQYF
TRBV3-1/TRBV3-2,TRBJ2-3,NA,NA,TGTGCCAGCAGCCAAGCGCCGGGATTAGATACGCAGTATTTT,CASSQAPGLDTQYF
TRBV29-1,TRBJ1-1,NA,NA,TGCACCCCGTCCCTCAACATGAACACTGAAGCTTTCTTT,CTPSLNMNTEAFF
TRBV21-1,TRBJ1-5,NA,NA,TGTGCCAGCAGCCTGGGGGGGTTCAATCAGCCCCAGCATTTT,CASSLGGFNQPQHF
TRBV5-4,TRBJ1-6,TRBD1,NA,TGTGCCAGCAGCTTTACGACAGGGCCCTATAATTCACCCCTCCACTTT,CASSFTTGPYNSPLHF
TRBV19,TRBJ2-1,NA,once,TGTGCCAGTAGTATCAGGACAGAATCTTACAATGAGCAGTTCTTC,CASSIRTESYNEQFF
TRBV12-5,TRBJ1-1,TRBD1,NA,TGTGCTAGTGGTCGCAGGGGGCCCGAAGCTTTCTTT,CASGRRGPEAFF
TRBV5-4,TRBJ2-7,TRBD1,NA,TGTGCCAGCAGCGGGGACAGGGAGCCCTACGAGCAGTACTTC,CASSGDREPYEQYF
TRBV6-5,TRBJ1-1,NA,NA,TGTGCCAGCAGTTCAACCAGAACGAACACTGAAGCTTTCTTT,CASSSTRTNTEAFF
TRBV9,TRBJ2-5,NA,NA,TGTGCCAGCAGCGTACTCGCAGGGCAAGAGACCCAGTACTTC,CASSVLAGQETQYF
TRBV18,TRBJ2-5,TRBD2,NA,TGTGCCACGGGGGGGCAAGAGACCCAGTACTTC,CATGGQETQYF
TRBV5-4,TRBJ2-2,NA,NA,TGTGCCAGCAGCTTGGAAGGGGCCTTCACCGGGGAGCTGTTTTTT,CASSLEGAFTGELFF
TRBV7-3,TRBJ2-7,TRBD1,NA,TGTGCCAGCAGCTTAGGGACAGAACCCTACGAGCAGTACTTC,CASSLGTEPYEQYF
TRBV9,TRBJ2-2,TRBD1,few,TGTGCCAGCAGCGCTGCACAGGGGCCTGGGGAGCTGTTTTTT,CASSAAQGPGELFF
TRBV28,TRBJ2-2,TRBD1,NA,TGTGCCAGCAAAGCCTACGGGACAGGGGAAACCGGGGAGCTGTTTTTT,CASKAYGTGETGELFF
TRBV10-3,TRBJ2-3,TRBD2,NA,TGTGCCATCAGTCGGACTAGCGGGGACCTAGATACGCAGTATTTT,CAISRTSGDLDTQYF
TRBV28,TRBJ1-1,NA,NA,TGTGCCAGCAGTTTGGTGCAGGGTCGGACTGAAGCTTTCTTT,CASSLVQGRTEAFF
TRBV12-3/TRBV12-4,TRBJ1-1,TRBD1,few,TGTGCCAGCGGTACAGGGGGGGGCACTGAAGCTTTCTTT,CASGTGGGTEAFF
TRBV19,TRBJ1-5,TRBD1,NA,TGTGCCAGTAGTTCTACAGGGGTAAGGCAGCCCCAGCATTTT,CASSSTGVRQPQHF
TRBV5-4,TRBJ2-7,NA,NA,TGTGCCAGCAGCTTGGACCAGGGAAGCAACGAGCAGTACTTC,CASSLDQGSNEQYF
TRBV19,TRBJ2-1,TRBD2,once,TGTGCCAGTATCCTACGGGAGGGTCGTTACAATGAGCAGTTCTTC,CASILREGRYNEQFF
TRBV6-5,TRBJ2-1,NA,NA,TGTGCCAGCGGCAGTTTTGAGCAGTTCTTC,CASGSFEQFF
TRBV6-5,TRBJ2-7,NA,NA,TGTGCCAGCAGTTATTATGGGAGTGGGGAGCAGTACTTC,CASSYYGSGEQYF
TRBV7-9,TRBJ1-5,TRBD1,NA,TGTGCCAGCAGCTCCGGACCCGTCGACAGGGCATGGGGCAATCAGCCCCAGCATTTT,CASSSGPVDRAWGNQPQHF
TRBV28,TRBJ2-5,TRBD2,NA,TGTGCCACCACCGAAGCGGGGTTCGGAGAGACCCAGTACTTC,CATTEAGFGETQYF
TRBV12-1,TRBJ2-1,NA,NA,TGTGCCAGCAGCTTCCCCCATGGGGGGGGACCGAGCTCCTACAATGAGCAGTTCTTC,CASSFPHGGGPSSYNEQFF
TRBV28,TRBJ1-5,NA,once,TGTGCCAGCAGTTCCGGGAATAGCAATCAGCCCCAGCATTTT,CASSSGNSNQPQHF
TRBV7-2,TRBJ2-3,NA,NA,TGTGCCAGCAGCTTAAGAAATGGGCGCACAGATACGCAGTATTTT,CASSLRNGRTDTQYF
TRBV18,TRBJ2-2,NA,once,TGTGCCAGCCGAGGGGGAGGGCCCGACACCGGGGAGCTGTTTTTT,CASRGGGPDTGELFF
TRBV5-1,TRBJ1-2,NA,few,TGCGCCAGCAGCTTGGCCGCTGGCAGGGCCTCTGCGAGCTACACCTTC,CASSLAAGRASASYTF
TRBV9,TRBJ2-1,TRBD2,NA,TGTGCCAGCTCGTTAACCGGGACTAGCCGGGGCGATGAGCAGTTCTTC,CASSLTGTSRGDEQFF
TRBV27,TRBJ2-3,NA,NA,TGTGCCAGCAGTTTAGACCCAGTAAGGGGATTGAATACGCAGTATTTT,CASSLDPVRGLNTQYF
TRBV7-3,TRBJ2-3,TRBD1,once,TGTGCCAGCAGCTTTACAGGGGACCGCACAGATACGCAGTATTTT,CASSFTGDRTDTQYF
TRBV30,TRBJ2-7,NA,NA,TGTGCCTGGACCGACAGGCAGGGGAATACCTACGAGCAGTACTTC,CAWTDRQGNTYEQYF
TRBV5-4,TRBJ2-7,TRBD2,few,TGTGCCAGCAGCTTATCCGGGACTAGCATCGACGAGCAGTACTTC,CASSLSGTSIDEQYF
TRBV7-3,TRBJ2-3,NA,NA,TGTGCCAGCAGCCCCCCGGGGCGGGGCCAAGATACGCAGTATTTT,CASSPPGRGQDTQYF
TRBV29-1,TRBJ2-2,NA,NA,TGCAGCGTTGATCAGGGGTACACCGGGGAGCTGTTTTTT,CSVDQGYTGELFF